The present entry profiles one T cell receptor (beta chain) with its context. These data come from a study of sequential checkpoint blockade in melanoma. Study summary: Randomization was 1:1 between first-line nivolumab→ipilimumab and ipilimumab→nivolumab.

Using immunoSEQ multiplex PCR, the repertoire was profiled, and TCRdb retains in-frame clones only, with some absent. This repertoire shows about 40,000 clones, just over 85% found once; its top ten account for 12%. Treatment meaning: randomized to nivolumab then ipilimumab (arm A) or the reverse (arm B). PBMC sorting kept live CD3+CD8+ cells without CD19 or CD56. This TCR derives from a human donor with melanoma. The specimen comprised CD8+ T cells sorted from blood (inferred from file names), sampled from a patient given nivolumab and ipilimumab in sequence.

CDR3 sequence: CASAVSSGRPNTDTQYF. The CDR3 DNA reads as TGCGCCAGCGCCGTGTCTAGCGGGAGGCCAAACACAGATACGCAGTATTTT. This sequence joins TRBV5-1 and TRBJ2-3, with 11 bases matching TRBD2. The V segment lost 7 bases and the J segment 2 bases; nucleotides outside the gene matches: 12. Germline CDR1 and CDR2: SGHRS and YFSETQ. The CDR3 covers 17 residues.